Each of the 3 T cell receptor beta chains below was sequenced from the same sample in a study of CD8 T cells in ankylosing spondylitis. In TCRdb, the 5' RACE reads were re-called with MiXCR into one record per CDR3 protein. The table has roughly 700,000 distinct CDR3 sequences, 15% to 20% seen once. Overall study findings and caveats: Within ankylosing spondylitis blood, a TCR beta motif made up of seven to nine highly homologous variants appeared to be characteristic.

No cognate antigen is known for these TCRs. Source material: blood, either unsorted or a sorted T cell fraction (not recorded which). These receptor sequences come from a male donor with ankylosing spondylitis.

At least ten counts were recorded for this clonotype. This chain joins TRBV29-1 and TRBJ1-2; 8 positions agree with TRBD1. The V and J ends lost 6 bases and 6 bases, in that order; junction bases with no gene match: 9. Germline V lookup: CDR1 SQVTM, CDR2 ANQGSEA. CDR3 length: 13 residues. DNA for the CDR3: TGCAGCGTAGCCCGGACAGGGAGTAATGGCTACACCTTC. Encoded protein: CSVARTGSNGYTF.

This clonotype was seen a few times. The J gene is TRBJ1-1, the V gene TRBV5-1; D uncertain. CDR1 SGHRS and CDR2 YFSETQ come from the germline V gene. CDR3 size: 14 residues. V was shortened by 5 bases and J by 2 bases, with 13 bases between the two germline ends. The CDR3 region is CASRIGRINTEAFF. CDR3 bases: TGCGCCAGCAGAATCGGACGGATAAACACTGAAGCTTTCTTT.

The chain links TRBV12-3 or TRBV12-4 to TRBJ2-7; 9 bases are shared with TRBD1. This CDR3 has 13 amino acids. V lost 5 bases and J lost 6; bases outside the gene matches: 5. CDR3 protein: CASSGDRVREQYF. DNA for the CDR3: TGTGCCAGCAGTGGGGACAGGGTTCGCGAGCAGTACTTC.